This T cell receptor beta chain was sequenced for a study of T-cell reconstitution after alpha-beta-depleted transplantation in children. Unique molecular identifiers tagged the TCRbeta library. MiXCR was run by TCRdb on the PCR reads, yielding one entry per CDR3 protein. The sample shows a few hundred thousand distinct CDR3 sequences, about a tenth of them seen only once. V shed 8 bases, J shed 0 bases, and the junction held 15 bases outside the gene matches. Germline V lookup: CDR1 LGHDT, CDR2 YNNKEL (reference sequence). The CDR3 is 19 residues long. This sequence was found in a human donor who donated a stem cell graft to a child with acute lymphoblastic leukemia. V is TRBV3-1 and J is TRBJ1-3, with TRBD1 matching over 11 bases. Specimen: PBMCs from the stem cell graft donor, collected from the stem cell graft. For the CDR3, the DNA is TGTGCCAGCTGTACCCTCCGGGACAGGGGGTTTCGCTCTGGAAACACCATATATTTT. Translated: CASCTLRDRGFRSGNTIYF.